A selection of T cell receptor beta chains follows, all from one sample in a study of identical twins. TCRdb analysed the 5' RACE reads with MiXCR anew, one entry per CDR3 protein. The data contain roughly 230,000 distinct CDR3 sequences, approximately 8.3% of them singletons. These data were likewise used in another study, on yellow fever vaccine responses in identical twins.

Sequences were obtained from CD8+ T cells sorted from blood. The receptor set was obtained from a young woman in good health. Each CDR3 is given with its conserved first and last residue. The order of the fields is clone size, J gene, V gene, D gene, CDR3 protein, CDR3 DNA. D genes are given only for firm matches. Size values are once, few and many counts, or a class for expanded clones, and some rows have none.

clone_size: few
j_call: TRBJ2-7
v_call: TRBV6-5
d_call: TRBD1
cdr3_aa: CASSYSGQGYEQYF
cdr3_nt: TGTGCCAGCAGTTACTCAGGACAGGGCTACGAGCAGTACTTC

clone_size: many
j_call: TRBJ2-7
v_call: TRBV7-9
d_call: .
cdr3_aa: CASSPKLGTDSYEQYF
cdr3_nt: TGTGCCAGCAGCCCCAAGTTGGGGACGGATTCCTACGAGCAGTACTTC

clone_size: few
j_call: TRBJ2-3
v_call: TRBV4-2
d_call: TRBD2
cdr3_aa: CASSQDTPSGGAQDTQYF
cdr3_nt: TGTGCCAGCAGCCAAGACACCCCTAGCGGGGGGGCCCAAGATACGCAGTATTTT

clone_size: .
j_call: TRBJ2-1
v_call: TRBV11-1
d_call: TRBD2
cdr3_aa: CASSLDGTSVRPNYNEQFF
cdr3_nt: TGTGCCAGCAGCTTGGACGGGACTAGCGTACGACCGAACTACAATGAGCAGTTCTTC

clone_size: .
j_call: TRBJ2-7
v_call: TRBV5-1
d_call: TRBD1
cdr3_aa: CASSLMGQVTYEQYF
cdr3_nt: TGCGCCAGCAGCTTGATGGGACAGGTGACCTACGAGCAGTACTTC

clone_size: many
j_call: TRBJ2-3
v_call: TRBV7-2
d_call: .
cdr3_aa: CASSPVRTDTQYF
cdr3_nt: TGTGCCAGCAGCCCGGTGCGCACAGATACGCAGTATTTT

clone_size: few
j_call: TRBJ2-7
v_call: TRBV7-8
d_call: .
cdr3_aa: CASSLAKQSSYEQYF
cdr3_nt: TGTGCCAGCAGCTTAGCAAAACAGAGCTCCTACGAGCAGTACTTC

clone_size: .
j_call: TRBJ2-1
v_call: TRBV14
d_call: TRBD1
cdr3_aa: CASSQDWDRAYNEQFF
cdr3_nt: TGTGCCAGCAGCCAAGATTGGGACAGAGCCTACAATGAGCAGTTCTTC

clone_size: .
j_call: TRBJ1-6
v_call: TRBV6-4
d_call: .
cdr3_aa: CASSDSKSGSPLHF
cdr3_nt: TGTGCCAGCAGTGACAGTAAGAGCGGTTCACCCCTCCACTTT

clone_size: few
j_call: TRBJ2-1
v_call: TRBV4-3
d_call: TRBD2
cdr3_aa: CASSQDLSREAVYNEQFF
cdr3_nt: TGCGCCAGCAGCCAAGATCTATCGCGGGAGGCGGTGTACAATGAGCAGTTCTTC

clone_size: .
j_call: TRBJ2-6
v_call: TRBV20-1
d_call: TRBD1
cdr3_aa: CSAGQAPSSGANVLTF
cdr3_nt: TGCAGTGCGGGACAGGCGCCCAGCTCTGGGGCCAACGTCCTGACTTTC

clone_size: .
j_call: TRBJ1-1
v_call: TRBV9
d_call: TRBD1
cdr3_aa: CASSAGTGSNTEAFF
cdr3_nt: TGTGCCAGCAGCGCCGGGACAGGGTCGAACACTGAAGCTTTCTTT

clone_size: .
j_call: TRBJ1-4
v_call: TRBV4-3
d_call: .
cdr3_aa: CASSQDRGGEKLFF
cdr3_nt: TGCGCCAGCAGCCAAGATCGAGGAGGAGAAAAACTGTTTTTT

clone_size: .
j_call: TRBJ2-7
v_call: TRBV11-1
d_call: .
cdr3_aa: CASSPTGIEQYF
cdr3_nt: TGTGCCAGCAGCCCCACAGGGATCGAGCAGTACTTC

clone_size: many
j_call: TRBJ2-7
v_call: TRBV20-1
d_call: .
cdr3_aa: CSARDRASYEQYF
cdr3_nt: TGCAGTGCTAGAGACAGGGCCTCCTACGAGCAGTACTTC

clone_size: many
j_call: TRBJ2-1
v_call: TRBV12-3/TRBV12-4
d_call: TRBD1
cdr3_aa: CASRPGQGFNEQFF
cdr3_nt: TGTGCCAGCAGACCGGGACAGGGGTTCAATGAGCAGTTCTTC

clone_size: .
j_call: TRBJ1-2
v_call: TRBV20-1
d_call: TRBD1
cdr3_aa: CSARGAGTGYYGYTF
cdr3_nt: TGCAGTGCTAGAGGAGCCGGGACAGGTTACTATGGCTACACCTTC

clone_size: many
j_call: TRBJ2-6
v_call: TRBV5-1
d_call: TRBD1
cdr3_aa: CASSQGQGTFSGANVLTF
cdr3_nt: TGCGCCAGCAGCCAGGGACAGGGAACCTTCTCTGGGGCCAACGTCCTGACTTTC

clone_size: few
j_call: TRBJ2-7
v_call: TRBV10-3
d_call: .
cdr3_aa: CAISGKESYEQYF
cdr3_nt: TGTGCCATCAGTGGGAAGGAGTCCTACGAGCAGTACTTC

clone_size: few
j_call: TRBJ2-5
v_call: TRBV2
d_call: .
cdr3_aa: CASMQTGLAQETQYF
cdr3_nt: TGTGCCAGCATGCAAACTGGGCTAGCGCAAGAGACCCAGTACTTC

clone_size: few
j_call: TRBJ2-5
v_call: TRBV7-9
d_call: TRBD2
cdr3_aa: CAGIAGGPGETQYF
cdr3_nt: TGTGCCGGAATAGCGGGAGGGCCTGGGGAGACCCAGTACTTC

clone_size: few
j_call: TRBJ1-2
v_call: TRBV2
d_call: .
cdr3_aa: CASSGNGLDGYTF
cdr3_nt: TGTGCCAGCAGTGGAAACGGATTGGATGGCTACACCTTC

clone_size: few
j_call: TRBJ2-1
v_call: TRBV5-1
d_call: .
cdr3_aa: CASSLAERVTYNEQFF
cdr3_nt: TGCGCCAGCAGCTTAGCGGAAAGGGTGACATACAATGAGCAGTTCTTC

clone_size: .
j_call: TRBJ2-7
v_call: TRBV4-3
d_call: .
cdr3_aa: CASSQGKEPYEQYF
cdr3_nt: TGCGCCAGCAGCCAAGGGAAGGAACCGTACGAGCAGTACTTC

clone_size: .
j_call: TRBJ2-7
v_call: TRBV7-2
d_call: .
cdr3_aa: CASSRPQDPNEQYF
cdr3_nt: TGTGCCAGCAGCCGGCCCCAGGACCCCAACGAGCAGTACTTC

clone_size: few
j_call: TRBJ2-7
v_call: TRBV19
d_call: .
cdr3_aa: CASSIAVAYEQYF
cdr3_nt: TGTGCCAGTAGTATCGCAGTTGCCTACGAGCAGTACTTC

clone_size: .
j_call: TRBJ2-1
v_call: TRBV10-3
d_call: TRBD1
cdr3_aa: CAIGTGNDEQFF
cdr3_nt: TGTGCCATCGGGACAGGGAACGATGAGCAGTTCTTC

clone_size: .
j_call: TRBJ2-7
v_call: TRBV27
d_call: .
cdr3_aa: CASSGVGYEQYF
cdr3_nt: TGTGCCAGCAGTGGAGTAGGCTACGAGCAGTACTTC

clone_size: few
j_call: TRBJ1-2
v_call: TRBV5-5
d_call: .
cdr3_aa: CASSLAIGSNYGYTF
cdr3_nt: TGTGCCAGCAGCTTGGCTATCGGCAGTAACTATGGCTACACCTTC

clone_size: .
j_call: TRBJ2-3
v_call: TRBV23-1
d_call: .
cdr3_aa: CASSRGHHTSTDTQYF
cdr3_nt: TGCGCCAGCAGTCGGGGACATCACACTAGCACAGATACGCAGTATTTT

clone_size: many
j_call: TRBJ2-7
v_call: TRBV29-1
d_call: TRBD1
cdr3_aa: CSASTPRGLYEQYF
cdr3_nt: TGCAGCGCTTCCACCCCCAGGGGGCTCTACGAGCAGTACTTC

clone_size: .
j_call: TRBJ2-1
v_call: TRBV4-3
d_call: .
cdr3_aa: CASSQVGTVLKNYNEQFF
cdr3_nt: TGCGCCAGCAGCCAAGTGGGAACAGTCCTTAAAAACTACAATGAGCAGTTCTTC

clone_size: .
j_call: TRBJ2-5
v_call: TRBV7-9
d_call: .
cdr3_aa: CTSRLGFPETQYF
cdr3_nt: TGTACCAGCAGATTAGGCTTCCCCGAGACCCAGTACTTC

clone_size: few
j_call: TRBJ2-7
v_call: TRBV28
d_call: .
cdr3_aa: CASSLRLAQSYEQYF
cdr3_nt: TGTGCCAGCAGTTTGCGATTAGCCCAATCCTACGAGCAGTACTTC